This note documents a single T cell receptor beta chain sequence. V was clipped by 2 bases and J by 4 bases, with 17 bases between them. The CDR3 contains 16 residues. The germline CDR1 and CDR2 sequences are MNHEY and SMNVEV (reference sequence). This entry is derived from a study of blood T cell repertoires in COVID-19. Looking at the study overall: Material from acute and convalescent COVID-19 was sourced from the United States, Italy and Spain. Sources were T cells, B-cell-depleted T cells, or PBMCs; the material itself was cDNA or gDNA.

In the original analysis: Amplification of reference gene primers provided the estimated nucleated cell counts. Sequencing used immunoSEQ multiplex PCR; TCRdb keeps in-frame clones, though not all of them. V and J calls plus clone size are reproduced from that table; the DNA served to infer D and trimming. The sample gives 200,000 to 300,000 clones, under 85% of which show up once; roughly 1.9% is in the top ten. This TCR was recovered from a young man who had recovered from COVID-19. The sequencing input was peripheral blood. The V and J genes are TRBV27 and TRBJ1-1; possibly TRBD1 for D (6 bases). The CDR3 nucleotides are TGTGCCAGCAGTTTAGACACAGGGCATAGGGGCACTGAAGCTTTCTTT. Its translation is CASSLDTGHRGTEAFF.